This TCR beta chain stems from a study of T-cell reconstitution after alpha-beta-depleted transplantation in children. V trimming: 6 bases; J trimming: 7 bases; junction bases outside the gene matches: 6. This CDR3 comprises 13 residues. Germline V gene data show CDR1 as DFQATT and CDR2 as SNEGSKA (reference sequence). The authors prepared the TCRbeta library with unique molecular identifiers. TCRdb called the PCR reads again in MiXCR, with one record for every CDR3 protein. This sample yields 500,000 or so distinct CDR3 sequences, of which roughly 33% are seen a single time; 2% to 3% belongs to the top ten.

The V and J genes are TRBV20-1 and TRBJ2-3; 11 positions agree with TRBD2. The material sequenced was PBMCs from the stem cell graft donor, taken from the stem cell graft. The TCR was taken from a human donor who donated a stem cell graft to a child with aplastic anemia. The CDR3 protein is CSAVAGGLNTQYF. The CDR3 DNA sequence: TGCAGTGCCGTAGCGGGAGGGTTAAATACGCAGTATTTT.